This TCR beta chain was documented in a study of shared clonotypes between healthy human individuals. Study-level background: Three plates each covered CD4 naive and memory; CD8 naive two, CD8 memory one.

Positively selected for CCR7, the CD45RO-negative cells used as naive CD8 cells excluded terminally differentiated effector memory CD45RA+ cells. Adults of Caucasian background living in Nashville, Tennessee made up all donors. Deep was the level used in running the assay. The repertoire was sequenced with immunoSEQ multiplex PCR; TCRdb's copy has only in-frame clones and lacks some. The sample carries about 2 million clones, about 95% recorded once. The CDR3 runs to 14 residues. Germline V gene lookup returns CDR1 LGHNT and CDR2 FRNRAP. Trimming left V 6 bases short and J 1 base short, with 12 bases between. As for this clone: The target antigen is unknown.

Study-level points and caveats: Clonotypes not shared had lower generation probabilities than those common to all four donors.

Sequencing input: naive CD8+ T cells sorted from blood. The origin of this receptor is a man between 18 and 35 years old in good health. The V gene is TRBV12-5, the J gene TRBJ1-1, with D unclear. This CDR3 is CASGLHGQNTEAFF. The CDR3 DNA sequence: TGTGCTAGTGGCCTACACGGCCAGAACACTGAAGCTTTCTTT. The full variable domain, its missing parts supplied by reference TRBV12-5 and TRBJ1-1, is DARVTQTPRHKVTEMGQEVTMRCQPILGHNTVFWYRQTMMQGLELLAYFRNRAPLDDSGMPKDRFSAEMPDATLATLKIQPSEPRDSAVYFCASGLHGQNTEAFFGQGTRLTVV.